The source of this T cell receptor beta chain is a study of T-cell memory formation after mild COVID-19. Background on the study: Largely, TCR clusters stayed within a single donor.

J lost 1 base, V lost 4 bases, and 15 bases had no gene match. The CDR3 is 19 residues long. In its sample, this clonotype was seen many times. Each CDR3 protein is one row after TCRdb ran MiXCR on the 5' RACE reads. This table has hundreds of thousands of distinct CDR3 sequences, roughly 15% appearing once. The clonotype comes from a young man who had mild COVID-19 (a few samples of this study predate the infection). Cell type and time point are not known. The genes are TRBV23-1 and TRBJ2-5, with 10 bases identical to TRBD2. TRBV23-1 is noted as an ORF with a role that remains uncertain. The sequencing input was PBMCs or a T cell subset sorted from them (not recorded which). Written as DNA, the CDR3 is TGCGCCAGCAGTCGACCAAAAGCGGACTTAGCGGGGGGCCAAGAGACCCAGTACTTC. Encoded protein: CASSRPKADLAGGQETQYF.